The source of this T cell receptor beta chain is a study of T cells expressing NK-cell markers. Study-wide results and caveats: Six of the donors carried dominant NKG2C+ clonotypes that took up about 1.0-8% of their CD8+ T cells.

To note about this clonotype: The antigen is undetermined.

TCR beta cDNA was made by 5'RACE template switching with UMIs. TCRdb re-called the 5' RACE reads and gives one entry per CDR3 protein, without DNA. The sample has about 190,000 distinct CDR3 sequences. The CDR3 is 16 residues long. Germline CDR1 reads MGHRA; CDR2 reads YSYEKL. The rearrangement joins TRBV4-1 to TRBJ1-1; TCRdb outputs TRBD1, but without DNA this stays unchecked. What was sequenced was blood T cells: a sorted CD56 or NKG2C T cell subset, CD4+ or CD8+ T cells, or bulk PBMC T cells (not recorded which). This receptor was taken from a man aged 18-75 years in good health. CDR3 in amino acids: CASSQEVEVEQDEAFF.